These 18 T cell receptor beta chains were all obtained from the same sample, sequenced in a study of T-cell reconstitution after alpha-beta-depleted transplantation in children. Library preparation (for TCRbeta) was performed with unique molecular identifiers. In TCRdb, the PCR reads were re-called with MiXCR into one record per CDR3 protein. The sample lists about 600,000 distinct CDR3 sequences, approximately 22% occurring once. This material consisted of PBMCs, mostly from graft donor cells, taken 360 days after TCRalphabeta/CD19-depleted stem cell transplant. The receptor source for this set is a boy under two years old who had a stem cell transplant for acute myeloid leukemia, so the T cells may come from the graft donor.

In this sample, this clonotype turned up a few times. The chain recombines TRBV18 with TRBJ2-7, with 7 bases matching TRBD1. V lost 5 bases and J lost 3; bases outside the gene matches: 4. Germline loops: CDR1 KGHSH, CDR2 LQKENI. This CDR3 region has 13 residues. Written as DNA, the CDR3 is TGTGCCAGCTCAGCAACAGGGGACTACGAGCAGTACTTC. Protein product: CASSATGDYEQYF.

CDR3 residues: CASSLGSSYQPQHF. As DNA, the CDR3 is TGTGCCAGCAGTTTAGGGAGCAGCTATCAGCCCCAGCATTTT. The gene calls are TRBV28 and TRBJ1-5; D ambiguous. The length of the CDR3 is 14 residues. Trimming pared 2 bases from V and 5 bases from J, leaving 10 bases between. Germline V CDR1 and CDR2: MDHEN, SYDVKM.

The rearrangement joins TRBV18 to TRBJ2-7; possible D gene TRBD2, 6 bases. From germline, CDR1 is KGHSH and CDR2 LQKENI. The CDR3 extends over 14 amino acids. V lost 6 bases, J lost 3 bases, and 15 bases lay in between. In nucleotides, the CDR3 is TGTGCCAGCTCCGCAGGTCCTAGCGTCTACGAGCAGTACGTC. Translated, it gives CASSAGPSVYEQYV.

The chain recombines TRBV5-1 with TRBJ2-6, with D possibly matching TRBD2 (5 bases). This CDR3 has 18 amino acids. Per the germline V gene, CDR1 is SGHRS and CDR2 is YFSETQ. Trimming removed 1 base from V and 0 bases from J, with 14 bases in between. CDR3 sequence: CASSLRRSPTSGANVLTF. The CDR3 DNA follows: TGCGCCAGCAGCTTGAGGAGGTCCCCGACCTCTGGGGCCAACGTCCTGACTTTC. Variable domain in full (rest from reference TRBV5-1 and TRBJ2-6): KAGVTQTPRYLIKTRGQQVTLSCSPISGHRSVSWYQQTPGQGLQFLFEYFSETQRNKGNFPGRFSGRQFSNSRSEMNVSTLELGDSALYLCASSLRRSPTSGANVLTFGAGSRLTVL.

This clonotype was detected only a few times. The rearrangement uses TRBV7-8 and TRBJ2-5; TRBD2 matches at 8 bases. CDR1 is SGHVS and CDR2 is FQNEAQ in the germline V gene. The ends lost 8 bases at V and 2 bases at J; junction bases unmatched: 4. The CDR3 is 13 residues long. The CDR3 DNA follows: TGTGCCAGCGGTATAGCGGGGCAAGAGACCCAGTACTTC. Residues: CASGIAGQETQYF.

This sequence joins TRBV9 and TRBJ2-3; TRBD2 matches 10 bases. Germline V CDR1 and CDR2: SGDLS, YYNGEE. The CDR3 spans 18 residues. J was trimmed by 1 base and V by 3 bases; bases with no gene match: 11. CDR3 sequence (DNA): TGTGCCAGCAGCGCCTCCCGAGCGGGGGGGCGGGGCACAGATACGCAGTATTTT. It encodes CASSASRAGGRGTDTQYF.

Concerning this clonotype: A much larger clone lies a single base off, so this may be a read error. This chain links TRBV29-1 with TRBJ1-2, with unresolved D. This CDR3 spans 9 amino acids. Looked up from germline, CDR1 is SQVTM and CDR2 is ANQGSEA. Here the CDR3 reads CSVGDGHTF. Written as DNA, the CDR3 is TGCAGCGTTGGGGATGGCCACACCTTC.

The chain carries TRBV19 and TRBJ1-6; D gene uncertain. This CDR3 contains 17 residues. Per the germline V gene, CDR1 is LNHDA and CDR2 is SQIVND (reference sequence). V was shortened by 6 bases and J by 3 bases, with 18 bases between the two germline ends. CDR3 coding DNA: TGTGCCAGTAGACCAAGACATAACCCACTCTATAATTCACCCCTCCACTTT. As protein: CASRPRHNPLYNSPLHF.

This clonotype was seen at least ten times. The chain recombines TRBV7-2 with TRBJ2-5; 7 nucleotides align to TRBD2. The junction had 6 bases not matched to a gene; V was cut back by 3 bases and J by 2 bases. CDR3 length equals 15 residues. The germline CDR1 and CDR2 sequences are SGHTA and FQGNSA. The CDR3: CASSFDRGDQETQYF. In DNA, the CDR3 is TGTGCCAGCAGCTTTGATCGGGGGGATCAAGAGACCCAGTACTTC.

This clonotype has a handful of counts. The chain recombines TRBV6-2 or TRBV6-3 with TRBJ2-1, with D tentatively TRBD1 or TRBD2 (10 bases each). CDR1 is MNHEY, CDR2 SVGEGT, per germline. Trimming left V 5 bases short and J 1 base short, with 33 bases between. CDR3 length: 22 amino acids. CDR3 sequence reads: CASSPWTGGRTSGRRSYNEQFF. Here the CDR3 DNA reads TGTGCCAGCAGTCCCTGGACAGGGGGACGGACTAGCGGACGCCGATCCTACAATGAGCAGTTCTTC.

The chain employs TRBV20-1 and TRBJ2-1, with a possible D match to TRBD1 (6 bases). V was cut by 6 bases and J by 9 bases, with 18 bases left in between. CDR1 and CDR2 (germline): DFQATT, SNEGSKA (reference sequence). The length of the CDR3 is 13 residues. The chain's CDR3 is CSALQGPLFEQFF. DNA for the CDR3: TGCAGTGCCCTACAGGGCCCGCTGTTTGAGCAGTTCTTC.

The chain recombines TRBV7-2 with TRBJ2-7, with 7 bases fitting TRBD2. From germline, CDR1 is SGHTA and CDR2 FQGNSA. The CDR3 loop spans 17 amino acids. Unmatched junction bases numbered 10, after V lost 1 base and J lost 1 base. CDR3 DNA: TGTGCCAGCAGCTTAGGTCGGCTAGCGGCCCCTTCCTACGAGCAGTACTTC. It translates to CASSLGRLAAPSYEQYF.

The sample holds many counts of this clonotype. The chain uses TRBV29-1 and TRBJ2-7; perhaps D is TRBD1 or TRBD2 (5 bases each). The CDR3 extends over 14 amino acids. Germline lookup yields CDR1 SQVTM and CDR2 ANQGSEA. V lost 7 bases and J 3 bases, leaving 19 bases between the germline ends. The CDR3 DNA reads as TGCAGCGCTCGTTCCACGGGACGGGTCTACGAGCAGTACTTC. Translation: CSARSTGRVYEQYF.

This clonotype has at least ten counts. V gene TRBV7-9 combines with J gene TRBJ1-3, with D perhaps matching TRBD1 (5 bases). This CDR3 spans 15 amino acids. Germline V gives CDR1 SEHNR, CDR2 FQNEAQ (reference sequence). Trimming stripped 4 bases from V and 8 bases from J, with 18 bases between. The CDR3 is CASSYAGAPADTIYF. The DNA of the CDR3 is TGTGCCAGCAGCTACGCCGGGGCTCCGGCGGACACCATATATTTT.

This clonotype was detected ten times or more. The chain links TRBV20-1 to TRBJ2-3; TRBD2 is a possible D gene (5 bases). Germline values: CDR1 DFQATT, CDR2 SNEGSKA (reference sequence). The CDR3 has 13 amino acids. Trimming removed 3 bases from V and 0 bases from J, with 7 bases in between. CDR3 in amino acids: CSASPGSTDTQYF. CDR3 DNA sequence: TGCAGTGCTAGCCCGGGAAGCACAGATACGCAGTATTTT.

This clonotype was counted only a few times. This sequence joins TRBV6-5 and TRBJ2-3; D gene ambiguous. Deletions cut 4 bases from V and 7 bases from J, with 9 bases between. Germline lookup yields CDR1 MNHEY and CDR2 SVGAGI. This CDR3 has 12 residues. The CDR3 coding sequence is TGTGCCAGCAGTTCTCGAGGCAATACGCAGTATTTT. It translates to CASSSRGNTQYF.

This clonotype was seen at least ten times. The V gene is TRBV29-1, the J gene TRBJ2-5; D not resolved. Germline values: CDR1 SQVTM, CDR2 ANQGSEA. This CDR3 has 12 residues. Trimming shortened V by 4 bases and J by 4 bases, and 10 bases separated the two germline ends. DNA for the CDR3: TGCAGCGTTGGGGTACATGGAGAGACCCAGTACTTC. Protein product: CSVGVHGETQYF.

The table lists this clonotype with a few counts. The chain couples TRBV28 to TRBJ1-1; tentatively, D is TRBD1 (6 bases). With 5 bases removed from V and 5 bases from J, the gap between germline ends came to 18 bases. Per germline, CDR1 MDHEN and CDR2 SYDVKM. There are 15 residues in the CDR3. The CDR3 region is CASSPPYRAVTEAFF. Here the CDR3 DNA reads TGTGCCAGCAGTCCCCCCTACAGGGCCGTAACTGAAGCTTTCTTT.